The present T cell receptor (beta chain) was sequenced within a study of T-cell memory formation after mild COVID-19. Study-wide results and limits: Contracting CD8+ clones were enriched in EMRA, CD4+ mainly in CM and EM. Clones that contracted from day 15 to 85 were balanced CD4/CD8, while later expanders leaned CD4+. Several responding clones turned up in pre-infection memory, indicating that cross-reactive memory may have taken part.

The 5'RACE method, run with constant-segment primers, produced TCR alpha and TCR beta cDNA libraries (carrying sample barcodes and UMIs). MiXCR was run by TCRdb on the 5' RACE reads, yielding one entry per CDR3 protein. The sample includes roughly 310,000 distinct CDR3 sequences, more than 15% of them seen just once. From germline, CDR1 is SGHVS and CDR2 FNYEAQ. With 1 base clipped from V and 7 bases from J, the junction kept 3 bases outside the gene matches. CDR3 length: 15 amino acids. In regard to this clonotype: Its target is unknown.

The chain joins TRBV7-6 to TRBJ1-6; 8 nucleotides match TRBD1. This TCR derives from a man aged 18 to 29 who had mild COVID-19 (a few samples of this study predate the infection). Cell type and time point are not known. The specimen sequenced was PBMCs or a T cell subset sorted from them (not recorded which). CDR3 in DNA: TGTGCCAGCAGCTTAGTCGGACAGGGAAATTCACCCCTCCACTTT. Translating gives CASSLVGQGNSPLHF.